Sequencing of this TCR beta chain was carried out in a study of CD8 T cells in ankylosing spondylitis. General study points: A subset of motif variants has previously been described in the synovial fluid and blood of reactive arthritis. As reported, disease-linked clones showed significant enrichment in matched ankylosing spondylitis synovial fluid.

Germline-derived CDR1 and CDR2 are SEHNR and FQNEAQ (reference sequence). Between the trimmed V and J ends, which lost 7 bases and 6 bases, there was a span of 19 bases. The CDR3 covers 14 residues. With molecular barcodes, quantitative 5'-RACE was used to make the TCR beta libraries. TCRdb reprocessed the 5' RACE reads with MiXCR, giving one entry per CDR3 protein. In the table there are around 340,000 distinct CDR3 sequences, approximately 20% of which are singletons. The sample holds a few counts of this clonotype. Antigen unknown. The J gene is TRBJ2-7, the V gene TRBV7-9, with D possibly TRBD2 on 6 matching bases. This TCR was sampled from a male donor with ankylosing spondylitis or in good health (not recorded which). Sequencing was done on a sample of blood, either unsorted or a sorted T cell fraction (not recorded which). Here the CDR3 reads CASTPGGVEGEQYF. Here the CDR3 DNA reads TGTGCCAGCACCCCCGGCGGGGTAGAGGGCGAGCAGTACTTC.